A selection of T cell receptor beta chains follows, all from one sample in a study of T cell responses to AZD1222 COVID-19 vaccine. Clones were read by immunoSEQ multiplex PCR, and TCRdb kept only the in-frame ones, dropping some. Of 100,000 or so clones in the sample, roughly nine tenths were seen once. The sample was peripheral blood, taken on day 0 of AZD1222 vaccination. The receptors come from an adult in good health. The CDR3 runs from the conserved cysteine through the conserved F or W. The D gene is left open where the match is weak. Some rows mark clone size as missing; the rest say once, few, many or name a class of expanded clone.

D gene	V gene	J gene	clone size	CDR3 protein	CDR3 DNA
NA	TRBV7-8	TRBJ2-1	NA	CASSLMGYNEQFF	TGTGCCAGCAGCTTAATGGGTTACAATGAGCAGTTCTTC
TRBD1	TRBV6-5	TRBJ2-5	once	CASSSATGGRETQYF	TGTGCCAGCAGTTCGGCCACAGGGGGCAGGGAGACCCAGTACTTC
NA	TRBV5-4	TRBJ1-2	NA	CASSLRALQNGYTF	TGTGCCAGCAGCTTGAGGGCCCTGCAAAATGGCTACACCTTC
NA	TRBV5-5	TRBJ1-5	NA	CASSLVSTSNQPQHF	TGTGCCAGCAGCTTGGTATCGACTAGCAATCAGCCCCAGCATTTT
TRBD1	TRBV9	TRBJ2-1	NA	CASSVSGQPLGQFF	TGTGCCAGCAGCGTATCGGGACAGCCCCTCGGGCAGTTCTTC
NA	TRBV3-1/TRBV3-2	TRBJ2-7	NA	CASSVQGTSSYEQYF	TGTGCCAGCAGTGTTCAGGGAACCTCCTCCTACGAGCAGTACTTC
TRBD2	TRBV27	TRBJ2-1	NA	CASSPTSGGAGEQFF	TGTGCCAGCAGTCCCACTAGCGGGGGGGCGGGTGAGCAGTTCTTC
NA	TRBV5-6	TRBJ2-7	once	CASSLTFGRQYF	TGTGCCAGCAGCTTGACGTTTGGGAGGCAGTACTTC
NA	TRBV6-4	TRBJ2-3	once	CASSLGPGTDTQYF	TGTGCCAGCAGTTTAGGGCCGGGCACAGATACGCAGTATTTT
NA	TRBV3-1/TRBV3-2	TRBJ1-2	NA	CASSQNPQGFGYGYTF	TGTGCCAGCAGCCAAAACCCACAGGGATTTGGCTATGGCTACACCTTC
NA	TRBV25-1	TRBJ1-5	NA	CASSEGTGLNQPQHF	TGTGCCAGCAGTGAAGGTACAGGCCTCAATCAGCCCCAGCATTTT
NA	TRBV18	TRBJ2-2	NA	CASSLRQNTGELFF	TGTGCCAGCTCCCTAAGACAGAACACCGGGGAGCTGTTTTTT
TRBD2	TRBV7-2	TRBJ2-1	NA	CASSQSWGLASHEQFF	TGTGCCAGCAGCCAAAGTTGGGGACTAGCGAGCCATGAGCAGTTCTTC
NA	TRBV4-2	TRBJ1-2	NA	CASSQGDTYNYGYTF	TGTGCCAGCAGCCAAGGGGACACCTATAACTATGGCTACACCTTC
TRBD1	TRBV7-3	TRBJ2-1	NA	CASSLTGQGANEQFF	TGTGCCAGCAGCTTAACGGGACAGGGGGCTAATGAGCAGTTCTTC
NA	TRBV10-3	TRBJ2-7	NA	CAILLEGGREQYF	TGTGCCATCTTACTGGAGGGGGGAAGGGAGCAGTACTTC
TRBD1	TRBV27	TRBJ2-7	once	CASSQGMGYEQYF	TGTGCCAGTTCACAGGGGATGGGCTACGAGCAGTACTTC
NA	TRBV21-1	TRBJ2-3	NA	CASSRGQPSTDTQYF	TGTGCCAGCAGCCGGGGACAGCCTAGCACAGATACGCAGTATTTT
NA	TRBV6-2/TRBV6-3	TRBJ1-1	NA	CASSWGYTEAFF	TGTGCCAGCAGTTGGGGGTACACTGAAGCTTTCTTT
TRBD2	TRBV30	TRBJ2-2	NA	CAWSPGLATGELFF	TGTGCCTGGAGCCCGGGACTAGCGACCGGGGAGCTGTTTTTT
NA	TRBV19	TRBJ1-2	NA	CATHEGGYTF	TGTGCCACCCACGAGGGTGGCTACACCTTC
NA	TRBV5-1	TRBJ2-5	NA	CASSPLKGGQETQYF	TGCGCCAGCAGCCCCCTAAAGGGGGGACAAGAGACCCAGTACTTC
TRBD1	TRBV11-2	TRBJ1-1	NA	CASSFRGPTEAFF	TGTGCCAGCAGCTTCAGGGGGCCAACTGAAGCTTTCTTT
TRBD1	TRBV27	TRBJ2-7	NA	CASSLGTGAYEQYF	TGTGCCAGCAGTTTAGGAACAGGGGCCTACGAGCAGTACTTC
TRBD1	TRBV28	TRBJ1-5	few	CASRAGPGQGAGQPQHF	TGTGCCAGCAGGGCGGGGCCAGGACAGGGGGCAGGTCAGCCCCAGCATTTT
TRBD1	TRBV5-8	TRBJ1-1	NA	CASSKGQGMGNTEAFF	TGTGCCAGCAGCAAGGGACAGGGTATGGGGAACACTGAAGCTTTCTTT
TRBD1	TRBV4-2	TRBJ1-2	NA	CASSHSGQGANYGYTF	TGTGCCAGCAGCCATTCGGGACAGGGGGCTAACTATGGCTACACCTTC
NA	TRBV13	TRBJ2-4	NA	CASSSRDVRNIQYF	TGTGCCAGCAGCTCACGGGACGTCAGAAACATTCAGTACTTC
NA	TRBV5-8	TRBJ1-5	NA	CASSGGLYSNQPQHF	TGTGCCAGCAGCGGGGGGCTCTATAGCAATCAGCCCCAGCATTTT
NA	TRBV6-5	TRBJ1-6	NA	CASSHRDSPLHF	TGTGCCAGCAGCCACAGGGATTCACCCCTCCACTTT
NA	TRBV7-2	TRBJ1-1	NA	CASSSVRDTEAFF	TGTGCCAGCAGCTCCGTCAGAGACACTGAAGCTTTCTTT
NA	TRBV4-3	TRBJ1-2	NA	CASSQDREHLNYGYTF	TGCGCCAGCAGCCAAGATCGTGAACACCTTAACTATGGCTACACCTTC
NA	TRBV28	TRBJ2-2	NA	CASSPRIASGGELFF	TGTGCCAGCAGTCCCCGGATCGCCTCTGGCGGGGAGCTGTTTTTT
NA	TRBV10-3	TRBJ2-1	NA	CAISELSPPDNEQFF	TGTGCCATCAGTGAGTTGTCGCCGCCCGACAATGAGCAGTTCTTC
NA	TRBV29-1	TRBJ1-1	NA	CSVGRENTEAFF	TGCAGCGTGGGCAGAGAGAACACTGAAGCTTTCTTT
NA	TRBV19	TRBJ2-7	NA	CASSIGQSYEQYF	TGTGCCAGTAGTATTGGACAGTCCTACGAGCAGTACTTC
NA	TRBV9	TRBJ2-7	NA	CASSVVEGSAYEQYF	TGTGCCAGCAGCGTAGTGGAAGGTAGCGCCTACGAGCAGTACTTC
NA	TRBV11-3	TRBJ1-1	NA	CASSYLTNTEAFF	TGTGCCAGCAGCTACCTTACTAACACTGAAGCTTTCTTT
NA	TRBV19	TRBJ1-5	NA	CASSTGVNQPQHF	TGTGCCAGTAGTACAGGCGTCAATCAGCCCCAGCATTTT
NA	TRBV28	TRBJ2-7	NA	CASSRSHEQYF	TGTGCCAGCAGTCGTTCCCACGAGCAGTACTTC
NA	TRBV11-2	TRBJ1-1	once	CASSLDWTNGAEAFF	TGTGCCAGCAGCTTAGACTGGACTAACGGGGCTGAAGCTTTCTTT
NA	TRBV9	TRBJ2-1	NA	CASSVDGGYGGEQFF	TGTGCCAGCAGCGTAGATGGCGGGTACGGGGGTGAGCAGTTCTTC
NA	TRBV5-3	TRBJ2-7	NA	CARSLTEAGASYEQYF	TGTGCCAGAAGCTTGACGGAAGCAGGGGCGTCCTACGAGCAGTACTTC
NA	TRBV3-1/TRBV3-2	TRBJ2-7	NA	CASSLTGRRAREQYF	TGTGCCAGCAGCCTTACCGGAAGGAGGGCGCGGGAGCAGTACTTC
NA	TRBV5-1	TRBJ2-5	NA	CASSLDTRAQETQYF	TGCGCCAGCAGCTTGGACACAAGGGCTCAAGAGACCCAGTACTTC
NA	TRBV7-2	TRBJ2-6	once	CASSSRGHFSGANVLTF	TGTGCCAGCAGCTCCCGGGGACACTTCTCTGGGGCCAACGTCCTGACTTTC
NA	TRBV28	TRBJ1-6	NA	CASTVGGSYNSPLHF	TGTGCCAGCACCGTAGGGGGCTCCTATAATTCACCCCTCCACTTT
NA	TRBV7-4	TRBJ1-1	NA	CASSLVAHTANTEAFF	TGTGCCAGCAGCTTGGTTGCGCACACTGCGAACACTGAAGCTTTCTTT
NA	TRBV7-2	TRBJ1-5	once	CASSLEDTYNQPQHF	TGTGCCAGCAGCTTAGAGGACACCTACAATCAGCCCCAGCATTTT
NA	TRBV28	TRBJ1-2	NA	CASGEPGLYYGYTF	TGTGCCAGCGGTGAACCGGGACTGTACTATGGCTACACCTTC
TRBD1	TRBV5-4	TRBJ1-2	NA	CASRPRGQVNYGYTF	TGTGCCAGCAGGCCCCGGGGACAGGTGAACTATGGCTACACCTTC
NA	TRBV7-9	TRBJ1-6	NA	CASSASGSSYNSPLHF	TGTGCCAGCAGCGCTTCGGGGAGCTCCTATAATTCACCCCTCCACTTT
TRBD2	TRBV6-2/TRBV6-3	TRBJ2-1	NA	CASSYGTSGGAPLNEQFF	TGTGCCAGCAGTTATGGGACTAGCGGGGGGGCACCGCTCAATGAGCAGTTCTTC
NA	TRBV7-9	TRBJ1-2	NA	CASSSDLYGYTF	TGTGCCAGCAGTTCCGACCTCTATGGCTACACCTTC
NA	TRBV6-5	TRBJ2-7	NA	CASSYQQGPEQYF	TGTGCCAGCAGTTACCAACAGGGCCCCGAGCAGTACTTC
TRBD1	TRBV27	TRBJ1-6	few	CASTKTAGTGGRSPLHF	TGTGCCAGCACTAAAACAGCCGGGACAGGGGGCCGATCACCCCTCCACTTT
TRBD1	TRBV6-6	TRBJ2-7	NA	CASSPGTGASGEQYF	TGTGCCAGCAGTCCCGGGACAGGGGCGTCCGGGGAGCAGTACTTC
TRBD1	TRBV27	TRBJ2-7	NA	CASSFIGTGPYEQYF	TGTGCCAGCAGTTTTATCGGGACAGGGCCCTACGAGCAGTACTTC
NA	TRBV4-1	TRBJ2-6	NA	CASSQDSKVAGANVLTF	TGCGCCAGCAGCCAAGATTCCAAGGTGGCGGGGGCCAACGTCCTGACTTTC